This T cell receptor (beta chain) originates from a study of T-cell memory formation after mild COVID-19. Sample barcodes and UMIs were carried by the TCR alpha and TCR beta cDNA libraries that 5'RACE generated with constant-segment primers. Each CDR3 protein gets one entry after TCRdb re-called the 5' RACE reads with MiXCR. The table includes 350,000 to 550,000 distinct CDR3 sequences, roughly 18% detected once. The sequence was obtained from a man between 18 and 35 years old who had mild COVID-19 (a few samples of this study predate the infection). Cell type and time point are not known. Sequenced sample: PBMCs or a T cell subset sorted from them (not recorded which).

For the CDR3, the DNA is TGTGCCAGCAGGTCCCTACAGGGGGCGAACACTGAAGCTTTCTTT. It encodes CASRSLQGANTEAFF. The rearrangement links TRBV5-6 to TRBJ1-1; 9 nucleotides align to TRBD1. The V segment lost 5 bases and the J segment 1 base; nucleotides outside the gene matches: 6. The germline V gene encodes CDR1 SGHDT and CDR2 YYEEEE. The CDR3 runs to 15 residues.